Listed here are 22 T cell receptor beta chains from one sample, sequenced in a study of control samples from healthy donors and cancer patients. Clones were sequenced by immunoSEQ multiplex PCR, and TCRdb holds only the in-frame ones, with some missing. The sample records 57,000 or so clones, roughly 94% being singletons. The sequencing sample was made of blood. These receptors originate from a young man in good health.

The chain recombines TRBV30 with TRBJ1-1; no clear D. Germline V lookup: CDR1 GTSNPN, CDR2 SVGIG (reference sequence). Trimming stripped 2 bases from V and 1 base from J, with 11 bases between. The length of the CDR3 is 14 residues. This CDR3 is CAWSPRVWNTEAFF. The CDR3 nucleotides are TGTGCCTGGAGTCCTAGGGTATGGAACACTGAAGCTTTCTTT.

The chain recombines TRBV27 with TRBJ2-1; D might be TRBD1 (6 bases). Germline assignment: CDR1 MNHEY and CDR2 SMNVEV (reference sequence). V lost 5 bases and J lost 7, with 18 bases in between. The CDR3 runs 15 residues. CDR3 loop: CASSLNPGAFNEQFF. CDR3 in DNA: TGTGCCAGCAGTCTGAACCCAGGGGCTTTTAATGAGCAGTTCTTC.

This chain uses TRBV19 with TRBJ1-2; 9 bases align to TRBD1. Germline lookup yields CDR1 LNHDA and CDR2 SQIVND (reference sequence). The CDR3 consists of 12 residues. V was clipped by 9 bases and J by 6 bases; unmatched bases: 5. The CDR3: CASETGGDGYTF. Here the CDR3 DNA reads TGTGCCAGCGAGACAGGGGGTGATGGCTACACCTTC.

The rearrangement joins TRBV18 to TRBJ2-4; D is uncertain. The V gene lost 2 bases and the J gene lost 0 bases, with 8 bases spanning the gap. Per germline, CDR1 KGHSH and CDR2 LQKENI. There are 15 residues in the CDR3. The CDR3 loop reads CASSPNSVAKNIQYF. The DNA for the CDR3 is TGTGCCAGCTCACCAAATTCCGTAGCCAAAAACATTCAGTACTTC.

In its sample, this clone was seen once. The chain joins TRBV9 to TRBJ2-3; D may be TRBD2 (5 bases). Trimming took off 1 base at V and 1 base at J, with 10 bases between the two ends. The CDR3 contains 15 residues. Per the germline V gene, CDR1 is SGDLS and CDR2 is YYNGEE. Written as DNA, the CDR3 is TGTGCCAGCAGCGTATTTGCCGGGGGCACAGATACGCAGTATTTT. Residues: CASSVFAGGTDTQYF. The full variable domain, rest sourced from reference TRBV9 and TRBJ2-3, is DSGVTQTPKHLITATGQRVTLRCSPRSGDLSVYWYQQSLDQGLQFLIQYYNGEERAKGNILERFSAQQFPDLHSELNLSSLELGDSALYFCASSVFAGGTDTQYFGPGTRLTVL.

This clone appeared a single time. The chain couples TRBV7-9 to TRBJ1-1; 7 bases fit TRBD1. V was clipped by 5 bases and J by 0 bases; unmatched bases: 12. Germline lookup yields CDR1 SEHNR and CDR2 FQNEAQ (reference sequence). The CDR3 contains 17 residues. The CDR3 coding sequence is TGTGCCAGCAGCCCCAACAGGGGCGGACACATGAACACTGAAGCTTTCTTT. Amino acid sequence: CASSPNRGGHMNTEAFF.

The chain has TRBV11-1 and TRBJ1-4; no reliable D call. This CDR3 region has 16 residues. Germline V gives CDR1 SGHAT, CDR2 FQDESV (reference sequence). V shed 5 bases and J shed 6 bases, with 19 bases lying between them. CDR3 nucleotide sequence: TGTGCCAGCAGCACCCCCAGCGGACCGACACATGAAAAACTGTTTTTT. Translation gives CASSTPSGPTHEKLFF.

The chain carries TRBV27 and TRBJ2-5; 7 bases are a match to TRBD1. The germline gives CDR1 MNHEY, CDR2 SMNVEV (reference sequence). This CDR3 comprises 16 residues. The junction had 12 bases not matched to a gene; V was cut back by 6 bases and J by 2 bases. The CDR3 spells CASRLASGQQQETQYF. CDR3 DNA: TGTGCCAGCAGATTGGCCTCGGGACAGCAACAAGAGACCCAGTACTTC.

The chain is built from TRBV20-1 and TRBJ2-7; D ambiguous. The CDR3 totals 13 residues. Germline CDR1 and CDR2: DFQATT and SNEGSKA (reference sequence). The V and J ends lost 7 bases and 2 bases respectively, with 15 bases between them. CDR3 protein: CSVSRSQAYEQYF. Here the CDR3 DNA reads TGCAGTGTTAGTAGGTCCCAGGCCTACGAGCAGTACTTC.

The V call is TRBV7-8, the J call TRBJ2-1; tentative D call: TRBD1 (6 bases). The V gene's germline CDR1 is SGHVS and CDR2 FQNEAQ. Trimming took off 5 bases at V and 6 bases at J, with 14 bases between the two ends. The CDR3 contains 14 residues. The CDR3 protein is CASSTGRGSNEQFF. CDR3 nucleotides: TGTGCCAGCAGCACGGGCAGGGGTTCCAATGAGCAGTTCTTC.

The chain joins TRBV24-1 to TRBJ1-1; 9 positions match TRBD1. The CDR3 covers 14 residues. CDR1 is KGHDR, CDR2 SFDVKD, per germline. The V gene end was trimmed by 3 bases and the J gene end by 11 bases; junction bases not matched to a gene: 9. CDR3 sequence (DNA): TGTGCCACCAGTGATCGACAGGACAGGGGTCGGGCTTTCTTT. The encoded protein is CATSDRQDRGRAFF.

The genes are TRBV19 and TRBJ1-1; 9 nucleotides match TRBD1. J was trimmed by 0 bases and V by 6 bases; bases with no gene match: 8. This CDR3 has 16 residues. CDR1 and CDR2 (germline): LNHDA, SQIVND (reference sequence). The CDR3 DNA sequence: TGTGCCAGTAGGGTGGGAACAGGGGGCTTGAACACTGAAGCTTTCTTT. Translation gives CASRVGTGGLNTEAFF. The whole variable domain, filled in from reference TRBV19 and TRBJ1-1, reads DGGITQSPKYLFRKEGQNVTLSCEQNLNHDAMYWYRQDPGQGLRLIYYSQIVNDFQKGDIAEGYSVSREKKESFPLTVTSAQKNPTAFYLCASRVGTGGLNTEAFFGQGTRLTVV.

The chain combines TRBV13 with TRBJ1-1; D not certain. This CDR3 is built from 14 residues. V dropped 1 base and J dropped 1 base, with 7 bases sitting between them. The V gene's germline CDR1 is PRHDT and CDR2 FYEKMQ (reference sequence). The CDR3, as DNA: TGTGCCAGCAGCTTAGAAAAGGGGAACACTGAAGCTTTCTTT. Protein: CASSLEKGNTEAFF. The whole variable domain, filled in from reference TRBV13 and TRBJ1-1, reads AAGVIQSPRHLIKEKRETATLKCYPIPRHDTVYWYQQGPGQDPQFLISFYEKMQSDKGSIPDRFSAQQFSDYHSELNMSSLELGDSALYFCASSLEKGNTEAFFGQGTRLTVV.

This clone was recorded only once. V and J are TRBV6-5 and TRBJ2-3, with D perhaps TRBD1 (5 bases). V gave up 0 bases and J gave up 4 bases, with 11 bases separating them. There are 15 residues in the CDR3. Looked up from germline, CDR1 is MNHEY and CDR2 is SVGAGI. Here the CDR3 DNA reads TGTGCCAGCAGTTACTCGTGGCAGGGCCCAGATACGCAGTATTTT. Amino acids: CASSYSWQGPDTQYF.

The gene calls are TRBV7-2 and TRBJ2-7; 14 bases align to TRBD2. The CDR3 is 15 residues long. Germline trimming cut 5 bases from V and 4 bases from J; bases unmatched to any gene: 4. The germline V gene encodes CDR1 SGHTA and CDR2 FQGNSA. The CDR3 loop is CASSKGTSGGYEQYF. In nucleotides, the CDR3 is TGTGCCAGCAGCAAAGGGACTAGCGGGGGTTACGAGCAGTACTTC.

This chain joins TRBV10-3 and TRBJ1-5; D is perhaps TRBD1 (6 bases). V was cut by 0 bases and J by 5 bases, with 8 bases left in between. The CDR3 spans 14 residues. The germline gives CDR1 ENHRY, CDR2 SYGVKD. Written as DNA, the CDR3 is TGTGCCATCAGTGAGTCGGGGGGCGATCAGCCCCAGCATTTT. Translated: CAISESGGDQPQHF.

This chain links TRBV3-1 (or the pseudogene TRBV3-2) with TRBJ1-2, with 8 bases fitting TRBD1. The CDR3 spans 17 residues. The germline gives CDR1 LGHDT, CDR2 YNNKEL (reference sequence). J lost 3 bases, V lost 0 bases, and 9 bases had no gene match. In nucleotides, the CDR3 is TGTGCCAGCAGCCAAGATATTGGAACAGGGGGGCACTATGGCTACACCTTC. As protein: CASSQDIGTGGHYGYTF.

In nucleotides, the CDR3 is TGTGCCAGCTCACCACTGGACACACACTCTGGAAACACCATATATTTT. Translation: CASSPLDTHSGNTIYF. The rearrangement joins TRBV18 to TRBJ1-3, with a weak D call TRBD1 (5 bases). Trimming removed 1 base from V and 0 bases from J, with 10 bases in between. The germline gives CDR1 KGHSH, CDR2 LQKENI. The CDR3 covers 16 residues.

Only one count was recorded for this clone. The chain joins TRBV30 to TRBJ2-3; D is unresolved. The V gene lost 4 bases and the J gene lost 2 bases, with 7 bases spanning the gap. The CDR3 runs to 12 residues. CDR1 is GTSNPN, CDR2 SVGIG, per germline (reference sequence). The CDR3 nucleotides read TGTGCCTGGACTCCGACCACAGATACGCAGTATTTT. Encoded protein: CAWTPTTDTQYF.

The V call is TRBV9, the J call TRBJ2-7; D is unclear. The CDR3 is 15 amino acids. Germline V gives CDR1 SGDLS, CDR2 YYNGEE. V lost 0 bases and J lost 2, with 12 bases in between. The DNA of the CDR3 is TGTGCCAGCAGCGTAGTATCCGGGCCTACCTACGAGCAGTACTTC. This translates into CASSVVSGPTYEQYF.

The gene calls are TRBV19 and TRBJ2-5; D gene ambiguous. Germline V lookup: CDR1 LNHDA, CDR2 SQIVND (reference sequence). The CDR3 totals 13 residues. Between the trimmed V and J ends, which lost 1 base and 2 bases, there was a span of 5 bases. The CDR3 region is CASSIVEQETQYF. For the CDR3, the DNA is TGTGCCAGTAGTATAGTAGAACAAGAGACCCAGTACTTC.

The chain uses TRBV7-3 and TRBJ1-6, with 8 bases aligning to TRBD1. After removal of 5 bases from V and 7 bases from J, the junction contained 4 bases not matched to a gene. The germline V gene has CDR1 SGHTA and CDR2 FQGTGA. The CDR3 loop spans 14 amino acids. This CDR3 is CASSQGQANSPLHF. The CDR3 DNA is TGTGCCAGCAGCCAGGGACAGGCGAATTCACCCCTCCACTTT.